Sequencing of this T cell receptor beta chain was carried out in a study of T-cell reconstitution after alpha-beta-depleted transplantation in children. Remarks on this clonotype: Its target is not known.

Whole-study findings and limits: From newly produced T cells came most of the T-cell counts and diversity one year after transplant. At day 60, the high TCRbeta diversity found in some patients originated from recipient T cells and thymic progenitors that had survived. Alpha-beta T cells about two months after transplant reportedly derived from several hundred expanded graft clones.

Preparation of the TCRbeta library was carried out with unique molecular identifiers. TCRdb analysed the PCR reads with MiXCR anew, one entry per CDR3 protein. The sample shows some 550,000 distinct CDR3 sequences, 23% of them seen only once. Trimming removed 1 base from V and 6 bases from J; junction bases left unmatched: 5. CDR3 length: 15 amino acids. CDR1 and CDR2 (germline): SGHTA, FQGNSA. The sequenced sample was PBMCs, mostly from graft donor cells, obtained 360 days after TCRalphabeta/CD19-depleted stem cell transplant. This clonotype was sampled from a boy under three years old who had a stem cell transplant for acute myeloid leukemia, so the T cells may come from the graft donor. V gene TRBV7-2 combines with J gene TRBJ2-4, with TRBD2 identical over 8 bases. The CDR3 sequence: CASSLGTSSLNIQYF. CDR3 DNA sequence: TGTGCCAGCAGCTTAGGGACTAGCAGTTTAAACATTCAGTACTTC.